The sequence of this TCR beta chain was determined in a study of post-analysis software for immune sequencing data. The wider study: In terms of disease course, relapsing-remitting, secondary progressive and progressive-relapsing multiple sclerosis were included.

Libraries were made from TCR beta cDNA, and they carried unique molecular identifiers. T cells numbering roughly 1 to 10 million yielded approximately 500,000 cDNA molecules. Each CDR3 protein is one row after TCRdb ran MiXCR on the PCR reads. The sample has about 820,000 distinct CDR3 sequences, about 57% seen once. Concerning this clonotype: What it binds is not known.

Findings and limits, study-wide: Significantly lower normalized Chao1 diversity was found in patients with multiple sclerosis relative to controls.

Sequences were obtained from blood. The origin of this receptor is a girl aged 10 to 17 with multiple sclerosis.

The CDR3 reads CASYYTQGAGEQFF. CDR3 nucleotides: TGTGCCAGCTACTATACACAGGGGGCTGGTGAGCAGTTCTTC. The rearrangement uses TRBV27 and TRBJ2-1; TRBD1 matches 9 bases. Looked up from germline, CDR1 is MNHEY and CDR2 is SMNVEV (reference sequence). The J segment lost 9 bases and the V segment lost 8 bases, leaving 11 bases of the junction unmatched. This CDR3 has 14 residues.